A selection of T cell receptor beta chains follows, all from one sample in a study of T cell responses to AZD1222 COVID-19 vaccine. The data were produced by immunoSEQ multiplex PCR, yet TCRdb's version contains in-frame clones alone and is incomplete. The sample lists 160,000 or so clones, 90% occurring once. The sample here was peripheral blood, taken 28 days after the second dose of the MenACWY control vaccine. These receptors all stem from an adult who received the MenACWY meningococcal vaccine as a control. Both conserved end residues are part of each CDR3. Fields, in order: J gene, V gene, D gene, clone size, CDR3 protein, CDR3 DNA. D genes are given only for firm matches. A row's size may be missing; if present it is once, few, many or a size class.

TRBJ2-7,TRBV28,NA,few,CASSLLGHEQYF,TGTGCCAGCAGTTTATTAGGCCACGAGCAGTACTTC
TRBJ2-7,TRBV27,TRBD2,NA,CASSLRGVYEQYF,TGTGCCAGCAGCCTCCGGGGGGTCTACGAGCAGTACTTC
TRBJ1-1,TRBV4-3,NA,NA,CASSQLDRMNTEAFF,TGCGCCAGCAGCCAATTAGACAGGATGAACACTGAAGCTTTCTTT
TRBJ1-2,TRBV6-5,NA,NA,CASSKGTYYGYTF,TGTGCCAGCAGTAAGGGGACTTACTATGGCTACACCTTC
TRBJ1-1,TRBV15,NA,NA,CATSRGTRGNTEAFF,TGTGCCACCAGCAGAGGTACCCGGGGGAACACTGAAGCTTTCTTT
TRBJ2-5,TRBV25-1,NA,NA,CASSVGETQYF,TGTGCCAGCAGTGTTGGCGAGACCCAGTACTTC
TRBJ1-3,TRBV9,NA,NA,CASSVGRGSGNTIYF,TGTGCCAGCAGCGTTGGACGGGGCTCTGGAAACACCATATATTTT
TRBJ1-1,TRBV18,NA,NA,CASSLTALGRGAFF,TGTGCCAGCTCGCTCACGGCGTTGGGGCGTGGAGCTTTCTTT
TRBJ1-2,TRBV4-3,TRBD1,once,CASSQDGQGGGIGYTF,TGCGCCAGCAGCCAAGACGGGCAAGGAGGGGGCATTGGCTACACCTTC
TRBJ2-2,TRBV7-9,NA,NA,CARAGQADTGELFF,TGTGCCCGAGCCGGGCAGGCGGACACCGGGGAGCTGTTTTTT
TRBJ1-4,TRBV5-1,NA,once,CASSLVGRSDEKLFF,TGCGCCAGCAGCTTGGTAGGGAGGTCGGATGAAAAACTGTTTTTT
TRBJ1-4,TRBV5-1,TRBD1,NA,CASSLWTGPNEKLFF,TGCGCCAGCAGCTTGTGGACAGGGCCAAATGAAAAACTGTTTTTT
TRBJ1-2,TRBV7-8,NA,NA,CASSLDPGTLANYGYTF,TGTGCCAGCAGCTTGGATCCCGGGACTTTAGCTAACTATGGCTACACCTTC
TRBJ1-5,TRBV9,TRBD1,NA,CASSGMTGDGQPQHF,TGTGCCAGCAGCGGAATGACAGGGGACGGTCAGCCCCAGCATTTT
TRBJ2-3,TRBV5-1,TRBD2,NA,CASSPLLAGEGTDTQYF,TGCGCCAGCAGCCCCCTGTTAGCGGGAGAGGGCACAGATACGCAGTATTTT